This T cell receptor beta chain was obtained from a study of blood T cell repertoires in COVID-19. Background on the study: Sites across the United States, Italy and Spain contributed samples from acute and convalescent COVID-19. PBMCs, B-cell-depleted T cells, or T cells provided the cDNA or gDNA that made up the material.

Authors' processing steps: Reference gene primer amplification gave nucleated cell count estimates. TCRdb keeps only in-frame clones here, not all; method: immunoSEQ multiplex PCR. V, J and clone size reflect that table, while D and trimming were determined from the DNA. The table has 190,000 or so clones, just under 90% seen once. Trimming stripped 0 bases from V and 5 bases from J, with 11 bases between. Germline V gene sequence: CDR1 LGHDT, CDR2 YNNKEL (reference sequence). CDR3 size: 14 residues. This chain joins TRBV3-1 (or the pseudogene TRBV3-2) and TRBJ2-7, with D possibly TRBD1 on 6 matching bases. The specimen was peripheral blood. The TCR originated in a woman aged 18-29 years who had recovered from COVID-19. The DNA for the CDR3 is TGTGCCAGCAGCCAAGAGAACAGGGACAACGAGCAGTACTTC. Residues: CASSQENRDNEQYF.